These 18 T cell receptor beta chains were all obtained from the same sample, sequenced in a study of blood T cell repertoires in COVID-19. TCRdb keeps only in-frame clones here, not all; method: immunoSEQ multiplex PCR. The sample lists 55,000 to 80,000 clones; around 83% were seen once. The specimen sequenced was peripheral blood. The receptor source for this set is a man aged 45 to 65 with active COVID-19.

This clone was observed a single time. V and J are TRBV7-3 and TRBJ2-6, with 7 positions matching TRBD1. J lost 0 bases, V lost 0 bases, and 5 bases had no gene match. Germline assignment: CDR1 SGHTA and CDR2 FQGTGA. This CDR3 comprises 18 residues. CDR3: CASSLTGTARSGANVLTF. The CDR3 nucleotides read TGTGCCAGCAGCTTAACAGGGACAGCCCGCTCTGGGGCCAACGTCCTGACTTTC.

The rearrangement joins TRBV19 to TRBJ2-7; 14 nucleotides match TRBD2. CDR1 is LNHDA and CDR2 is SQIVND in the germline V gene (reference sequence). CDR3 size: 17 residues. V dropped 2 bases and J dropped 7; count of bases not matched to a gene: 10. The CDR3 DNA sequence: TGTGCCAGTAGTATAAGGGGACTAGCGGGAGACCCGGCGGAGCAGTACTTC. Its translation is CASSIRGLAGDPAEQYF.

As to this clone: No conserved phenylalanine or tryptophan is present at the end of the CDR3, so a read error is the likely explanation. It is unclear where the CDR3 begins or ends on the DNA, so no DNA is shown, and the CDR3 is as TCRdb lists it. The chain uses TRBV5-5 and TRBJ2-3; TRBD2 is taken as the D call from the table, unchecked against the DNA. The germline CDR1 and CDR2 sequences are SGHKS and YYEKEE (reference sequence). The CDR3 adds up to 19 amino acids, both ends counted. This chain's CDR3 is CASSLRLAGEPGPWDGGGP.

The CDR3 nucleotides are TGTGCCAGCTCACCAGGAGGGCAGCCCCAGCATTTT. Translation: CASSPGGQPQHF. The J gene is TRBJ1-5, the V gene TRBV18; D is undetermined. V lost 2 bases and J lost 7, with 6 bases in between. The CDR3 extends over 12 amino acids. The germline V gene has CDR1 KGHSH and CDR2 LQKENI. Full variable domain (missing parts from reference TRBV18 and TRBJ1-5): NAGVMQNPRHLVRRRGQEARLRCSPMKGHSHVYWYRQLPEEGLKFMVYLQKENIIDESGMPKERFSAEFPKEGPSILRIQQVVRGDSAAYFCASSPGGQPQHFGDGTRLSIL.

This rearrangement joins TRBV6-5 to TRBJ2-7; 8 bases are shared with TRBD2. CDR1 and CDR2 (germline): MNHEY, SVGAGI. V shed 5 bases, J shed 2 bases, and the junction held 8 bases outside the gene matches. The CDR3 sequence is 15 residues long. The DNA for the CDR3 is TGTGCCAGCAGTCCCGGGGGGGGAAGTACCTACGAGCAGTACTTC. Its protein is CASSPGGGSTYEQYF.

The gene calls are TRBV11-2 and TRBJ1-2, with 7 bases fitting TRBD1. CDR3 size: 14 residues. CDR1 and CDR2 (germline): SGHAT, FQNNGV. The V segment lost 1 base and the J segment 9 bases; nucleotides outside the gene matches: 8. The CDR3 DNA reads as TGTGCCAGCAGCTTAGGTGGAGGGGGCCAGAGCTACACCTTC. Encoded protein: CASSLGGGGQSYTF.

This chain uses TRBV2 with TRBJ2-4; 8 nucleotides line up with TRBD1. Germline values: CDR1 SNHLY, CDR2 FYNNEI. V was pared by 6 bases and J by 0 bases, with 7 bases of the junction left unmatched. The CDR3 covers 16 residues. The CDR3 DNA follows: TGTGCCAGCAGGGGGTCCAGGGGGCTAGCCAAAAACATTCAGTACTTC. Translation gives CASRGSRGLAKNIQYF.

This chain connects TRBV7-2 to TRBJ2-5; 8 positions agree with TRBD1. Germline CDR1 and CDR2: SGHTA and FQGNSA. The CDR3 consists of 13 residues. Unmatched junction bases numbered 0, after V lost 1 base and J lost 5 bases. CDR3 residues: CASSLGQGETQYF. The DNA of the CDR3 is TGTGCCAGCAGCTTAGGACAGGGGGAGACCCAGTACTTC.

The chain recombines TRBV5-5 with TRBJ2-4, with a weak D call TRBD1 (7 bases). Germline lookup yields CDR1 SGHKS and CDR2 YYEKEE (reference sequence). Trimming pared 0 bases from V and 8 bases from J, leaving 18 bases between. CDR3 size: 16 residues. The CDR3 here is CASSLGELGGGDIQYF. DNA for the CDR3: TGTGCCAGCAGCTTGGGAGAGTTAGGGGGCGGGGACATTCAGTACTTC.

The V and J genes are TRBV3-1 (or the pseudogene TRBV3-2) and TRBJ2-5, with a tentative D call TRBD2 (5 bases). The CDR3 runs 13 residues. The V end lost 3 bases, the J end lost 4 bases, and 9 bases lay between the germline ends. CDR1 and CDR2 (germline): LGHDT, YNNKEL (reference sequence). Here the CDR3 DNA reads TGTGCCAGCAGCCACCGGGGTGGAGAGACCCAGTACTTC. This encodes CASSHRGGETQYF.

CDR3 DNA sequence: TGCGCCAGCAGCCAAGATCGGACAGCTTATAATTCACCCCTCCACTTT. Amino acid sequence: CASSQDRTAYNSPLHF. The chain joins TRBV4-3 to TRBJ1-6; tentative D call: TRBD1 (6 bases). The germline V and J ends were trimmed by 0 bases and 4 bases, with 10 bases remaining between them. Germline CDR1 and CDR2: LGHNA and YSLEER. This CDR3 spans 16 amino acids.

V usage is TRBV19 and J usage is TRBJ2-7; 7 nucleotides align to TRBD2. The germline CDR1 and CDR2 sequences are LNHDA and SQIVND (reference sequence). The V and J ends lost 0 bases and 2 bases, in that order; junction bases with no gene match: 4. The CDR3 runs 15 residues. The DNA of the CDR3 is TGTGCCAGTAGTATAGAACCTAGCGGTCCCTACGAGCAGTACTTC. It specifies CASSIEPSGPYEQYF.

The chain couples TRBV6-5 to TRBJ2-7; 7 bases map to TRBD1. Trimming at V came to 2 bases and at J to 6 bases, leaving 13 bases not matched to a gene. This CDR3 has 16 amino acids. Germline CDR1 is MNHEY and CDR2 is SVGAGI. The CDR3, as DNA: TGTGCCAGCAGTTACCGACAGGGATCTCCCCCCTCCGAGCAGTACTTC. Translation: CASSYRQGSPPSEQYF.

The chain is built from TRBV28 and TRBJ2-1, with D perhaps matching TRBD1 (5 bases). The CDR3 is made up of 15 amino acids. The V end lost 7 bases, the J end lost 0 bases, and 13 bases lay between the germline ends. CDR1 is MDHEN and CDR2 is SYDVKM in the germline V gene. The CDR3 region is CASNQGAVSYNEQFF. CDR3 sequence (DNA): TGTGCCAGCAATCAAGGGGCGGTCTCCTACAATGAGCAGTTCTTC. The entire variable domain, with the rest obtained from reference TRBV28 and TRBJ2-1, is as follows: DVKVTQSSRYLVKRTGEKVFLECVQDMDHENMFWYRQDPGLGLRLIYFSYDVKMKEKGDIPEGYSVSREKKERFSLILESASTNQTSMYLCASNQGAVSYNEQFFGPGTRLTVL.

This clone is a singleton in its sample. The identical CDR3 is also encoded by other nucleotide sequences in the sample. The gene calls are TRBV6-6 and TRBJ2-1, with D maybe TRBD1 (5 bases). The germline gives CDR1 MNHNY, CDR2 SVGAGI (reference sequence). This CDR3 is 13 amino acids long. V shed 6 bases and J shed 5 bases, with 11 bases lying between them. The CDR3 is CASSQTGDNEQFF. CDR3 DNA sequence: TGTGCCAGCAGCCAAACAGGAGACAATGAGCAGTTCTTC.

V gene TRBV5-1 combines with J gene TRBJ2-3; D might be TRBD1 (5 bases). V lost 1 base, J lost 7 bases, and 13 bases lay in between. This CDR3 is built from 14 residues. The germline gives CDR1 SGHRS, CDR2 YFSETQ. The CDR3 is CASSLWTSSYTQYF. The CDR3 DNA reads TGCGCCAGCAGCTTGTGGACAAGCTCTTATACGCAGTATTTT.

This sequence joins TRBV28 and TRBJ1-5; D might be TRBD1 (5 bases). The CDR3 contains 14 residues. Germline CDR1 is MDHEN and CDR2 is SYDVKM. The CDR3 sequence: CSTFDSRQGQPQHF. The CDR3 nucleotides are TGTAGCACCTTCGACAGTAGGCAGGGTCAGCCCCAGCATTTT.

The chain employs TRBV5-6 and TRBJ1-2; TRBD1 matches 8 bases. The CDR3 has 16 amino acids. Germline loops: CDR1 SGHDT, CDR2 YYEEEE. The V segment lost 4 bases and the J segment 7 bases; nucleotides outside the gene matches: 15. CDR3 loop: CASSPVGGQGGAGYTF. DNA of the CDR3: TGTGCCAGCAGCCCCGTGGGCGGACAGGGAGGCGCTGGCTACACCTTC.